These T cell receptor beta chains were read from a single sample in a study of T cell changes during pregnancy in multiple sclerosis. TCRdb keeps only in-frame clones here, not all; method: immunoSEQ multiplex PCR. The sample lists under 60,000 clones; roughly 94% were seen once. The material was CD4+ T cells from peripheral blood mononuclear cells, obtained in the third trimester of pregnancy. The receptors derive from a female donor with multiple sclerosis, enrolled in a pregnancy study. The CDR3 runs from the conserved cysteine through the conserved F or W. The D gene is left open where the match is weak. The size entry is marked missing in some rows and otherwise reads once, few, many or a size class.

cdr3_aa,cdr3_nt,clone_size,v_call,j_call,d_call
CASSLYGTGMVGNQPQHF,TGTGCCAGCAGTTTATACGGGACAGGTATGGTTGGCAATCAGCCCCAGCATTTT,-,TRBV27,TRBJ1-5,TRBD1
CASTRRLALQETQYF,TGTGCCAGCACCCGCAGACTAGCGCTTCAAGAGACCCAGTACTTC,once,TRBV28,TRBJ2-5,TRBD2
CASSRWVRQGPEDTQYF,TGTGCCAGCAGCCGCTGGGTACGGCAGGGTCCGGAAGATACGCAGTATTTT,-,TRBV21-1,TRBJ2-3,-
CASSLVGTDGNTIYF,TGTGCCAGCAGCTTGGTGGGGACAGATGGAAACACCATATATTTT,-,TRBV5-6,TRBJ1-3,TRBD1
CASSLARTSGPYEQYF,TGTGCCAGCAGCTTAGCCCGGACTAGCGGGCCCTACGAGCAGTACTTC,-,TRBV11-1,TRBJ2-7,TRBD2
CASRETGKDEKLFF,TGTGCCAGCAGGGAGACAGGGAAGGATGAAAAACTGTTTTTT,-,TRBV5-6,TRBJ1-4,TRBD1
CASSAPLGGVYEQYF,TGTGCCAGCAGTGCCCCCCTAGGGGGGGTATACGAGCAGTACTTC,-,TRBV25-1,TRBJ2-7,-
CASSWPRQGFMGEQYF,TGTGCCAGCAGCTGGCCAAGACAGGGTTTCATGGGCGAGCAGTACTTC,-,TRBV7-2,TRBJ2-7,TRBD1
CASGGSTEAFF,TGTGCCAGCGGCGGTTCGACTGAAGCTTTCTTT,-,TRBV13,TRBJ1-1,-
CASSIGTGTTYEQYF,TGTGCCAGTAGTATCGGGACAGGGACCACCTACGAGCAGTACTTC,-,TRBV19,TRBJ2-7,TRBD1
CASSRISDADGRSGWSNTGELFF,TGTGCCAGCAGTCGCATTAGCGACGCCGACGGGCGGAGTGGTTGGTCGAACACCGGGGAGCTGTTTTTT,-,TRBV28,TRBJ2-2,-
CASSPTLSQPQHF,TGTGCCAGCAGCCCTACCCTTAGTCAGCCCCAGCATTTT,-,TRBV7-2,TRBJ1-5,-
CASRSGGVLGEQYF,TGTGCCAGCCGTAGCGGGGGGGTATTGGGGGAGCAGTACTTC,-,TRBV6-6,TRBJ2-7,TRBD2
CASSYPTGVMETQYF,TGTGCCAGCAGTTACCCGACAGGGGTTATGGAGACCCAGTACTTC,once,TRBV7-9,TRBJ2-5,TRBD1
CASSQDWQGSSYNEQFF,TGCGCCAGCAGCCAAGATTGGCAGGGTTCCTCCTACAATGAGCAGTTCTTC,-,TRBV4-1,TRBJ2-1,-
CALPSTGKGRNLGKLFF,TGTGCCCTACCCTCCACCGGAAAGGGGAGGAACTTGGGAAAACTGTTTTTT,-,TRBV7-9,TRBJ1-4,-
CASSIDTYNEQFF,TGTGCCAGTAGTATAGACACTTACAATGAGCAGTTCTTC,-,TRBV19,TRBJ2-1,-
CASSLGQGSNEKLFF,TGTGCCAGCAGCTTAGGACAGGGATCTAATGAAAAACTGTTTTTT,once,TRBV7-9,TRBJ1-4,TRBD1
CAQHGYPRGRERWGILMNTEAFF,TGTGCACAGCACGGCTACCCCAGGGGGCGCGAGCGCTGGGGGATTCTAATGAACACTGAAGCTTTCTTT,-,TRBV12-1,TRBJ1-1,-
CASSLRDRGLNEQFF,TGTGCCAGCAGCCTCCGGGACAGGGGGCTCAATGAGCAGTTCTTC,-,TRBV11-3,TRBJ2-1,TRBD1
CASSSHPGDEQYF,TGTGCCAGCAGCTCCCATCCGGGAGACGAGCAGTACTTC,-,TRBV7-3,TRBJ2-7,-
CASSLAGQGSLAFF,TGCGCCAGCAGCTTGGCGGGACAGGGGTCTTTAGCTTTCTTT,-,TRBV5-1,TRBJ1-1,TRBD1
CASSRTGTGDYEQYF,TGTGCCAGCAGTAGAACCGGGACAGGGGATTACGAGCAGTACTTC,-,TRBV6-5,TRBJ2-7,TRBD1
CASSWTVGRVGTEAFF,TGTGCCAGCAGCTGGACCGTCGGCAGGGTAGGCACTGAAGCTTTCTTT,-,TRBV11-3,TRBJ1-1,-
CASSFTSGSDTQYF,TGCGCCAGCAGCTTCACTAGCGGGAGTGATACGCAGTATTTT,-,TRBV5-1,TRBJ2-3,TRBD2
CASSHTGVDGYTF,TGTGCCAGCAGTCATACAGGGGTGGATGGCTACACCTTC,-,TRBV6-5,TRBJ1-2,TRBD1
CASSLAGAREQYF,TGTGCCAGCAGCTTAGCAGGGGCAAGGGAGCAGTACTTC,-,TRBV7-2,TRBJ2-7,-
CASSYSGGNSPLHF,TGTGCCAGCAGTTATTCAGGGGGTAATTCACCCCTCCACTTT,-,TRBV6-6,TRBJ1-6,TRBD1
CARSLARRSSYEQYF,TGTGCCAGAAGCTTAGCGCGACGGAGCTCCTACGAGCAGTACTTC,-,TRBV7-5,TRBJ2-7,-
CASSLYKGLNTGELFF,TGTGCCAGCAGTTTATACAAGGGGCTGAACACCGGGGAGCTGTTTTTT,-,TRBV28,TRBJ2-2,-
CASSLRRGRPNTGELFF,TGCGCCAGCAGCTTGCGCAGGGGAAGGCCGAACACCGGGGAGCTGTTTTTT,-,TRBV5-1,TRBJ2-2,-
CASSFRGQGANIQYF,TGTGCCAGCAGTTTCAGGGGACAGGGGGCAAACATTCAGTACTTC,-,TRBV27,TRBJ2-4,TRBD1
CASSFGQGRNQPQHF,TGTGCCAGCAGTTTCGGACAGGGGAGGAATCAGCCCCAGCATTTT,once,TRBV27,TRBJ1-5,TRBD1
CASSSAPGQLIITDTQYF,TGTGCCAGCAGCTCCGCACCGGGACAGCTAATTATCACAGATACGCAGTATTTT,-,TRBV5-5,TRBJ2-3,TRBD1
CASSITGGEAFF,TGTGCCAGCAGTATCACAGGGGGTGAAGCTTTCTTT,-,TRBV9,TRBJ1-1,TRBD1
CASSRDRGGGNTEAFF,TGCGCCAGCAGCCGGGACAGGGGCGGAGGGAACACTGAAGCTTTCTTT,-,TRBV5-1,TRBJ1-1,TRBD1
CASSRGGPTYNEQFF,TGCGCCAGCAGCCGAGGGGGCCCGACCTACAATGAGCAGTTCTTC,once,TRBV5-1,TRBJ2-1,TRBD1
CASSQRTGGDEQYF,TGTGCCAGCTCACAGCGGACAGGGGGTGATGAGCAGTACTTC,-,TRBV18,TRBJ2-7,TRBD1
CASSLEQTPYNEQFF,TGTGCCAGCAGCTTAGAGCAAACTCCCTACAATGAGCAGTTCTTC,once,TRBV7-6,TRBJ2-1,-
CASSQSREARVTDTQYF,TGTGCCAGCAGCCAGTCACGGGAGGCCCGGGTCACAGATACGCAGTATTTT,-,TRBV4-2,TRBJ2-3,TRBD2
CASSTPTGDNSPLHF,TGTGCCAGCAGCACCCCGACAGGGGATAATTCACCCCTCCACTTT,-,TRBV5-4,TRBJ1-6,TRBD1
CASSGTSGGAGETQYF,TGTGCCAGCAGCGGGACTAGCGGGGGGGCAGGGGAGACCCAGTACTTC,-,TRBV2,TRBJ2-5,TRBD2
CASSLEPWLETDTQYF,TGCGCCAGCAGCTTGGAACCCTGGCTAGAAACAGATACGCAGTATTTT,-,TRBV5-1,TRBJ2-3,-
CATTLGGSYSPLHF,TGTGCCACCACCCTCGGTGGGAGTTATTCACCCCTCCACTTT,-,TRBV2,TRBJ1-6,-
CASSQGTANYGYTF,TGTGCCAGCAGCCAGGGGACGGCTAACTATGGCTACACCTTC,-,TRBV28,TRBJ1-2,-
CASSYFGQGDNQPQHF,TGTGCCAGTAGCTACTTCGGACAGGGGGACAATCAGCCCCAGCATTTT,-,TRBV19,TRBJ1-5,TRBD1
CASSDSVLIAGGPVDTQYF,TGTGCCAGCAGTGACTCGGTCCTCATAGCGGGGGGGCCGGTAGATACGCAGTATTTT,-,TRBV6-4,TRBJ2-3,TRBD2
CASSSWGGYQETQYF,TGTGCCAGCAGCTCCTGGGGGGGATATCAAGAGACCCAGTACTTC,-,TRBV6-5,TRBJ2-5,TRBD2
CASSLASLRAYTEAFF,TGTGCCAGCAGCTTAGCCTCGCTCAGGGCTTACACTGAAGCTTTCTTT,-,TRBV11-2,TRBJ1-1,-
CASSFGENQPQHF,TGCGCCAGCAGCTTCGGTGAGAATCAGCCCCAGCATTTT,-,TRBV5-1,TRBJ1-5,-
CASSPPFTYEQYF,TGTGCCAGCTCACCACCGTTTACCTACGAGCAGTACTTC,-,TRBV18,TRBJ2-7,-
CASSPTNVGETQYF,TGTGCCAGCAGCCCCACTAATGTCGGGGAGACCCAGTACTTC,once,TRBV11-2,TRBJ2-5,-
CASSAGTASHEKLFF,TGTGCCAGCAGCGCCGGGACAGCCTCCCATGAAAAACTGTTTTTT,-,TRBV9,TRBJ1-4,TRBD1